A single sample is the source of the 5 T cell receptor beta chains below, sequenced in a study of blood T cell repertoires in COVID-19. The data were produced by immunoSEQ multiplex PCR, yet TCRdb's version contains in-frame clones alone and is incomplete. Among about 300,000 clones listed, under 90% were seen once. Input material: PBMCs or T cells enriched from blood (not recorded which). The receptor source for this set is a woman between 18 and 29 years old who had recovered from COVID-19.

This chain uses TRBV4-1 with TRBJ2-7; D uncertain. Trimming left V 1 base short and J 4 bases short, with 17 bases between. The CDR3 is 16 amino acids. Germline V gives CDR1 MGHRA, CDR2 YSYEKL. The CDR3 protein is CASSQAHTRFPYEQYF. For the CDR3, the DNA is TGCGCCAGCAGCCAAGCCCACACCCGATTCCCTTACGAGCAGTACTTC.

This chain uses TRBV2 with TRBJ1-5, with 7 bases that match TRBD1. The V and J ends lost 1 base and 10 bases, in that order; junction bases with no gene match: 10. From germline, CDR1 is SNHLY and CDR2 FYNNEI. This CDR3 has 15 residues. The CDR3 bases are TGTGCCAGCAGTGAAGACGACAGGGATTATGGACCCCAGCATTTT. This translates into CASSEDDRDYGPQHF.

The chain links TRBV18 to TRBJ1-6, with 8 positions matching TRBD1. The CDR3 contains 17 residues. CDR1 and CDR2 from the germline V gene are KGHSH and LQKENI. V shed 5 bases and J 3 bases; nucleotides not matched to a gene: 9. CDR3 bases: TGTGCCAGCTCATTTCAGGCCACAGGGGGCTATAATTCACCCCTCCACTTT. It codes for CASSFQATGGYNSPLHF. The complete variable domain, with remaining parts taken from reference TRBV18 and TRBJ1-6, reads NAGVMQNPRHLVRRRGQEARLRCSPMKGHSHVYWYRQLPEEGLKFMVYLQKENIIDESGMPKERFSAEFPKEGPSILRIQQVVRGDSAAYFCASSFQATGGYNSPLHFGNGTRLTVT.

This clone appeared a single time. This chain uses TRBV18 with TRBJ1-2; TRBD1 might be the D (6 bases). V was pared by 4 bases and J by 8 bases, with 23 bases between. The CDR3 loop spans 16 amino acids. CDR1 and CDR2 from the germline V gene are KGHSH and LQKENI. CDR3 sequence: CASSLGARRGSRGYTF. In DNA form, the CDR3 reads TGTGCCAGCTCACTCGGGGCCCGCAGGGGTTCGCGAGGCTACACCTTC.

The chain carries TRBV21-1 and TRBJ2-7; the listed D gene, TRBD1, was not tested against the DNA. TRBV21-1 is termed a pseudogene. This CDR3 comprises 17 residues. This chain's CDR3 is CASSKASNRDRGYEQYF. CDR3 nucleotides: TGTGCCAGCAGCAAAGCCTCTAACCGGGACAGGGGCTACGAGCAGTACTTC.